This TCR beta chain was captured by sequencing in a study of blood T cell repertoires in COVID-19. The wider study: The United States, Italy and Spain were the sources of the acute and convalescent COVID-19 samples.

In the original analysis: Estimates of nucleated cell counts were drawn from the amplification of reference gene primers. TCRdb's copy holds only in-frame clones and misses some; the assay was immunoSEQ multiplex PCR. The DNA gave D and trimming, while V, J and clone size come from that table. Of under 200,000 clones listed, 88% were seen once; the top ten hold approximately 5.6%. The germline V gene encodes CDR1 MNHEY and CDR2 SVGAGI. CDR3 length: 15 residues. V lost 8 bases, J lost 0 bases, and 16 bases lay in between. This clone was counted a single time. This sequence joins TRBV6-5 and TRBJ1-1; no definite D call. Sequencing was carried out using peripheral blood. The sequence was collected from a man in his forties or fifties with active or convalescent COVID-19. The DNA for the CDR3 is TGTGCCAGCGAAGTACGCCGGGGAGTGAACACTGAAGCTTTCTTT. Amino acid sequence: CASEVRRGVNTEAFF.